This T cell receptor (beta chain) was obtained from a study of shared clonotypes between healthy human individuals. Looking at the study overall: Donors had three CD4 naive, three CD4 memory, two CD8 naive and one CD8 memory plate apiece.

TCRdb's table, derived via immunoSEQ multiplex PCR, lists solely in-frame clones and lacks some. Among over 850,000 clones listed, roughly 74% were seen once. Study-level findings and limits: Read depth was anticipated to influence clonotype sharing among donors. Rarefaction curves obtained for sorted subsets showed sequencing incomplete despite large depth. Genetic and exposure-history diversity was limited by the few donors.

The CDR3 covers 13 residues. The V gene's germline CDR1 is SGDLS and CDR2 YYNGEE. Trimming cost V 0 bases and J 6 bases, with 10 bases left between them. A note on this clone: As yet, its antigen is unknown.

The genes are TRBV9 and TRBJ2-7; D ambiguous. The receptor was derived from a man in his late teens or twenties in good health. Some clones in this sample may be carry-over from other donors' samples. The material sequenced was memory CD4+ T cells from PBMCs. Documented subset: CD45RA-negative fraction. CDR3: CASSVASNSEQYF. The CDR3 DNA reads as TGTGCCAGCAGCGTAGCTTCGAATTCCGAGCAGTACTTC.